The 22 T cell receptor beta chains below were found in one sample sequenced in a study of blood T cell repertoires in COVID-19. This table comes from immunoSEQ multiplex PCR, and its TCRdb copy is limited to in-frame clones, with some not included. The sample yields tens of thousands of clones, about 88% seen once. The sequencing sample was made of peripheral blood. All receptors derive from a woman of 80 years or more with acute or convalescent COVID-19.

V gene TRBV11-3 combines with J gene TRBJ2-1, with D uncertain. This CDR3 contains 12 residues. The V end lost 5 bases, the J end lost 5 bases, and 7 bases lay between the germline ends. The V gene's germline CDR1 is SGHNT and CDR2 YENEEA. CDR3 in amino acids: CASSVNDNEQFF. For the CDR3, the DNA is TGTGCCAGCAGCGTTAATGACAATGAGCAGTTCTTC.

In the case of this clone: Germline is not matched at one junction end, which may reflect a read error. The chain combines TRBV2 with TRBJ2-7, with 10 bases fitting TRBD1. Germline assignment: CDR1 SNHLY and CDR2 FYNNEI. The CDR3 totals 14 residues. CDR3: CASRSTGGSHEQYF. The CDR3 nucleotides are TGTGCCAGCAGGTCGACAGGGGGCTCCCACGAGCAGTACTTC. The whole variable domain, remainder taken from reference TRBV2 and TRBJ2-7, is EPEVTQTPSHQVTQMGQEVILRCVPISNHLYFYWYRQILGQKVEFLVSFYNNEISEKSEIFDDQFSVERPDGSNFTLKIRSTKLEDSAMYFCASRSTGGSHEQYFGPGTRLTVT.

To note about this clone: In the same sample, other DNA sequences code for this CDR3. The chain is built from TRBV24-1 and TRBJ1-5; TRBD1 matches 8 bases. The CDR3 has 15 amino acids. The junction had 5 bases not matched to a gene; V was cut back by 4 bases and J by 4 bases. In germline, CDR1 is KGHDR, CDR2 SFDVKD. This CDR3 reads CATSEGQGLNQPQHF. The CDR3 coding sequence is TGTGCCACCAGTGAAGGACAGGGTTTAAATCAGCCCCAGCATTTT.

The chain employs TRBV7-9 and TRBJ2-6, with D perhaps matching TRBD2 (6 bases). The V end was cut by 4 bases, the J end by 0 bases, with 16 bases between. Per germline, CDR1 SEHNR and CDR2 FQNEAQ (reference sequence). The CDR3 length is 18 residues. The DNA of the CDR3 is TGTGCCAGCAGCTGGGTGGGAGGCGTTTCCTCTGGGGCCAACGTCCTGACTTTC. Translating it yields CASSWVGGVSSGANVLTF. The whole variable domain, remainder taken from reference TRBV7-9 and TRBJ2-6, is DTGVSQNPRHKITKRGQNVTFRCDPISEHNRLYWYRQTLGQGPEFLTYFQNEAQLEKSRLLSDRFSAERPKGSFSTLEIQRTEQGDSAMYLCASSWVGGVSSGANVLTFGAGSRLTVL.

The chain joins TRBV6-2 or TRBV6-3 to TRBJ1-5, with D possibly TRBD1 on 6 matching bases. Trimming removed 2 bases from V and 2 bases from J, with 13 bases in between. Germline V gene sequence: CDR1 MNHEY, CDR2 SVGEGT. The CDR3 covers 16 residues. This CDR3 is CASSYGGDPGNQPQHF. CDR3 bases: TGTGCCAGCAGTTACGGGGGCGATCCCGGCAATCAGCCCCAGCATTTT.

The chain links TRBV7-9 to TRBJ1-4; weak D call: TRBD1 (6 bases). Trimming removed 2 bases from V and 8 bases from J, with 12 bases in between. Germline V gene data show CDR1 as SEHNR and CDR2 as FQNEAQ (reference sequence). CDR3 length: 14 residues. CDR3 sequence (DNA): TGTGCCAGCAGCTTACAGGGGAGTTGGGAAAAACTGTTTTTT. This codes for CASSLQGSWEKLFF.

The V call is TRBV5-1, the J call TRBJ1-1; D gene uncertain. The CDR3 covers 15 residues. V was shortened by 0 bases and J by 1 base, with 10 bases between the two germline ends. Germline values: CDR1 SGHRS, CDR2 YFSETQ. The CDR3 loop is CASSLERVRNTEAFF. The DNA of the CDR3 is TGCGCCAGCAGCTTGGAGAGGGTCCGGAACACTGAAGCTTTCTTT.

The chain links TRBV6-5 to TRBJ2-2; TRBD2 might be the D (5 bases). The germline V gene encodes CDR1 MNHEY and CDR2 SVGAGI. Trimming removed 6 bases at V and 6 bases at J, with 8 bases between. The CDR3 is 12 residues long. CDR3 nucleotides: TGTGCCAGCAGCCTTAGCGCCGGGGAGCTGTTTTTT. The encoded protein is CASSLSAGELFF.

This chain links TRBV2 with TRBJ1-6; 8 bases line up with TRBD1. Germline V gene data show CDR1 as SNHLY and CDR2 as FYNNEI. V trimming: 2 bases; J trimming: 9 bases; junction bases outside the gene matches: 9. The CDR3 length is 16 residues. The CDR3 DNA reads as TGTGCCAGCAGTGAACTCCTCAGGGGGCTGAGTTCACCCCTCCACTTT. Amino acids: CASSELLRGLSSPLHF.

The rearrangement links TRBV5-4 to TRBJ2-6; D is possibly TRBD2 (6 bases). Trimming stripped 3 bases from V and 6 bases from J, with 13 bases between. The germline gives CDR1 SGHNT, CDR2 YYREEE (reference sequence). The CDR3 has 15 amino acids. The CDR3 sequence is CASSSPGVMANVLTF. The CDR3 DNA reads TGTGCCAGCAGCTCCCCGGGGGTAATGGCCAACGTCCTGACTTTC.

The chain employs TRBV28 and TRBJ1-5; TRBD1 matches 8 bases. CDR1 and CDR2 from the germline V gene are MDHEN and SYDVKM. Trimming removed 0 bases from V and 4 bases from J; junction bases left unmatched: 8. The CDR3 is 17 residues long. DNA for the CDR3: TGTGCCAGCAGTTTATGGGTAGGACAGGGAGGAAATCAGCCCCAGCATTTT. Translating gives CASSLWVGQGGNQPQHF.

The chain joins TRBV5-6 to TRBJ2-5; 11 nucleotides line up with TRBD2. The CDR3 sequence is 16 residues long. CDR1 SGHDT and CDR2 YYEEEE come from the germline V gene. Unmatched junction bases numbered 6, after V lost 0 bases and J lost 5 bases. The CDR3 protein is CASSLEGSGRAETQYF. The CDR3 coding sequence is TGTGCCAGCAGCTTGGAGGGTAGCGGGAGGGCGGAGACCCAGTACTTC.

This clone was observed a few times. The DNA of the CDR3 is TGTGCCAGCATGAGGACTAAGGTTCACGGGGAGCTGTTTTTT. Protein product: CASMRTKVHGELFF. The chain couples TRBV28 to TRBJ2-2, with D tentatively TRBD2 (6 bases). Germline V gene lookup returns CDR1 MDHEN and CDR2 SYDVKM. V was clipped by 7 bases and J by 7 bases, with 16 bases between them. The length of the CDR3 is 14 residues.

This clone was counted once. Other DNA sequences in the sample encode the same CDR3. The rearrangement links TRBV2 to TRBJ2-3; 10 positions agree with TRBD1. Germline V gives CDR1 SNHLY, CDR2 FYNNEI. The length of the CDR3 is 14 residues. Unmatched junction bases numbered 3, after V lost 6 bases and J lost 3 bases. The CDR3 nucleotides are TGTGCCAGCAGCCCGGGACAGGGGACAGATACGCAGTATTTT. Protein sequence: CASSPGQGTDTQYF. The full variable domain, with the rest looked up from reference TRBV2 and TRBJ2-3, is EPEVTQTPSHQVTQMGQEVILRCVPISNHLYFYWYRQILGQKVEFLVSFYNNEISEKSEIFDDQFSVERPDGSNFTLKIRSTKLEDSAMYFCASSPGQGTDTQYFGPGTRLTVL.

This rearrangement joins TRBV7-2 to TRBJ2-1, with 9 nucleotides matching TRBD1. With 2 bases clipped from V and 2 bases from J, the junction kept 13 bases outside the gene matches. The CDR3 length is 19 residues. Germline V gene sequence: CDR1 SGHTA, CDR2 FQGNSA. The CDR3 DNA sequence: TGTGCCAGCAGCTTATTAGCCACTCCGGGACAGGGCCCCTACAATGAGCAGTTCTTC. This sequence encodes CASSLLATPGQGPYNEQFF.

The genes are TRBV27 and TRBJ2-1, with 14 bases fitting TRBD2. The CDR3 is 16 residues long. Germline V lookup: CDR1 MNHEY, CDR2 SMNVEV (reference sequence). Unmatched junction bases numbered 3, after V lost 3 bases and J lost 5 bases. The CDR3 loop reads CASSLGLAGADNEQFF. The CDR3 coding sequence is TGTGCCAGCAGTTTGGGACTAGCGGGAGCGGACAATGAGCAGTTCTTC.

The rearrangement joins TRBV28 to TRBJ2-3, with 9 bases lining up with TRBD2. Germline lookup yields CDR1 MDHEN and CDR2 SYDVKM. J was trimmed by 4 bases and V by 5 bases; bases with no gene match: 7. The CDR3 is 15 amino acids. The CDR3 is CASSTLAGTADTQYF. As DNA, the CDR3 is TGTGCCAGCAGTACGCTAGCGGGAACCGCAGATACGCAGTATTTT.

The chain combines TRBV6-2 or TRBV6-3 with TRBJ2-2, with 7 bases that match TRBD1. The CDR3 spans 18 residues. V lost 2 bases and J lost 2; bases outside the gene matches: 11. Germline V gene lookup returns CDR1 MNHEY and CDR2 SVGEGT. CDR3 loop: CASSYETGMGKNTGELFF. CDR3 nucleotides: TGTGCCAGCAGTTACGAGACAGGGATGGGGAAAAACACCGGGGAGCTGTTTTTT.

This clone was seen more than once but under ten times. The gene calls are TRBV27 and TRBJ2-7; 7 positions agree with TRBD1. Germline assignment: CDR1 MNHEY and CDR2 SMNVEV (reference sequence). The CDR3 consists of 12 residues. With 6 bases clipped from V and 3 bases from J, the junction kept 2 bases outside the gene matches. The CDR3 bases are TGTGCCAGCAGGACAGGGAACTACGAGCAGTACTTC. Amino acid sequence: CASRTGNYEQYF.

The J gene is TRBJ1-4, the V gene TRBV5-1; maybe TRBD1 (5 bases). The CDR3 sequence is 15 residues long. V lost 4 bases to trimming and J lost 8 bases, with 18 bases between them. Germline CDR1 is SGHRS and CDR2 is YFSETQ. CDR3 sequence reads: CASSPGTASGEKLFF. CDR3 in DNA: TGCGCCAGCAGCCCGGGGACGGCCAGCGGGGAAAAACTGTTTTTT.

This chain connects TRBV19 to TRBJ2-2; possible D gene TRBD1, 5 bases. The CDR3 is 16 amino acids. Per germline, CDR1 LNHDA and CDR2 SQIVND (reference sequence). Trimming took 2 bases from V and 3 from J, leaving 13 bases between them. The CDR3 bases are TGTGCCAGTAGTATATGGCAGGGATCTCACACCGGGGAGCTGTTTTTT. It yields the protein CASSIWQGSHTGELFF.

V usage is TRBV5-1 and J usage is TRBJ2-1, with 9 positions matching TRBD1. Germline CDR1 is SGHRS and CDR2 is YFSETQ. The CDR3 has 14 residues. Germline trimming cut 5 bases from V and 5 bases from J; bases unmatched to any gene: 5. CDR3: CASSKRQGDNEQFF. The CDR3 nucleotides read TGCGCCAGCAGTAAGAGACAGGGGGACAATGAGCAGTTCTTC.